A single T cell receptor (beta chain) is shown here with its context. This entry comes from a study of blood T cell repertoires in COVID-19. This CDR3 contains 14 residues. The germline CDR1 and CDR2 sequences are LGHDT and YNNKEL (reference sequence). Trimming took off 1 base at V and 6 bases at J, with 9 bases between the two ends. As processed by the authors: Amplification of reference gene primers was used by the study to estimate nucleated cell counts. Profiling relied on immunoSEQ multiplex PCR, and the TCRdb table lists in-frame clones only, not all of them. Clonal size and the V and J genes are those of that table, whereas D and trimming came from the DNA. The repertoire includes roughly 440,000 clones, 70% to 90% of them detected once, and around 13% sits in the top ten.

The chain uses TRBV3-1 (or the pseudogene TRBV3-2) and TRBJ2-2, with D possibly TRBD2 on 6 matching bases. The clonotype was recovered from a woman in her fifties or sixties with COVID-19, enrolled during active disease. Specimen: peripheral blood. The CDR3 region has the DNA TGTGCCAGCAGCCAAGCTTCTAGCGCCGGGGAGCTGTTTTTT. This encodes CASSQASSAGELFF.